This TCR beta chain was sequenced for a study of a mutant IDH1 vaccine in newly diagnosed glioma (dated by TCRdb to about 2021). With respect to the entire study: Of the approximately 33 treated patients, approximately 60% were male and roughly 38% were female, and a mean age of about 37 years was recorded. Prior to enrollment, standard therapy consisting of radiotherapy alone, temozolomide alone, or radiochemotherapy with temozolomide had been administered to patients, with the combination being received by most patients. Peripheral blood was drawn at six visits: V03 (baseline), V05, V07, V10, V12 and V13. For exploratory analyses, longitudinal TCRB deep sequencing was carried out in 25 to 30 treated patients wherever samples were available.

This clone was observed once. Its antigen remains undetermined. Qualities for individual bases were not recorded, and no much larger clone is one base off. The research as a whole found: Immune responses induced by the vaccine were seen in 93.3% of patients across multiple MHC alleles. Selection of PBMC samples for TCRB deep sequencing was based on availability. It was noted by the authors that analyses of patient blood samples could not be reproduced owing to sample limitations. No apparent relationship was observed between pseudoprogression and alterations in the top peripheral T cell clonotypes detected by TCRB sequencing.

V is pared back by 3 bases and J by 3 bases, with 14 bases lying between the germline termini. The CDR3 spans 15 residues, from the cysteine through the phenylalanine. Of all the DNA, just the CDR3 is kept, 45 bases in frame from base 1. CDR1 SEHNR and CDR2 FQNEAQ are derived from the germline V gene (reference sequence). The library was prepared using the immunoSEQ multiplex PCR assay. Rearranged TCR beta chain sequences were amplified with the hsTCRB Kit following the manufacturer's protocol. An Illumina MiSeq was used to sequence the TCRB libraries. In the source study's methods: Demultiplexing, trimming and gene mapping were performed with the kit vendor's proprietary platform. The immuneACCESS repertoire file appears here via TCRdb, limited to in-frame rearrangements. These files lack a portion of the clones; in checked studies, under half of the deficit traces to unresolved V genes, and the cause of the others is not known. That table gives V, J and clone size, and the DNA gave D and trimming. Recorded for this sample are fewer than 50,000 clones; roughly 78% of them occurred a single time. The ten largest clonotypes hold approximately 9% of the sample.

What this sample's time point label stands for: baseline, week 1 (first vaccination visit). The treatment or condition label on this specimen signifies: pre-vaccination baseline after standard-of-care therapy. All donors had newly diagnosed IDH1-mutant astrocytomas of WHO grade 3 or 4 that showed loss of nuclear ATRX. The samples were drawn from NOA16, a multicentre, single-arm, open-label phase I trial in Germany that tested a mutant IDH1 peptide vaccine in humans for the first time. For immunogenicity testing, the blood drawn at visit V03 was used as the baseline sample. Genomic DNA for TCRB sequencing was extracted from EDTA blood using the DNeasy Blood and Tissue Kit.

Material: PBMCs, obtained from a glioma patient treated with radiotherapy, temozolomide or both. In this chain, TRBV7-9 is recombined with TRBJ1-2; the D gene is unclear. The sequence was collected from a man in his forties with glioma. Some clones in this sample may be carry-over from other donors' samples. The sequenced DNA is TGTGCCAGCAGCTTGACGGGGTGGGTGGACTATGGCTACACCTTC. The encoded protein is CASSLTGWVDYGYTF.